This note documents a single T cell receptor beta chain sequence. Its antigen is not known. Repertoires were generated with immunoSEQ multiplex PCR, while TCRdb's copy carries only in-frame clones and drops some. The repertoire holds about 150,000 clones, with 93% as singletons. This entry is derived from a study of T cell responses to AZD1222 COVID-19 vaccine. The overall study: Analysis merged second doses at about 4 or about 12 weeks. Points from the study as a whole: Per reports, nearly half of all spike-specific TCRs target regions that are unmutated in variants. Two AZD1222 administrations were followed by greater Spike-specific TCR breadth and depth.

This CDR3 spans 17 amino acids. Trimming removed 0 bases from V and 2 bases from J; junction bases left unmatched: 10. Germline CDR1 reads SGHRS; CDR2 reads YFSETQ. The receptor's source is an adult in good health. The source material was peripheral blood, sampled on day 0 of AZD1222 vaccination. The rearrangement uses TRBV5-1 and TRBJ1-2; TRBD1 aligns across 7 bases. The CDR3 here is CASSLGGGQVANYGYTF. DNA for the CDR3: TGCGCCAGCAGCTTGGGCGGAGGACAGGTCGCGAACTATGGCTACACCTTC.